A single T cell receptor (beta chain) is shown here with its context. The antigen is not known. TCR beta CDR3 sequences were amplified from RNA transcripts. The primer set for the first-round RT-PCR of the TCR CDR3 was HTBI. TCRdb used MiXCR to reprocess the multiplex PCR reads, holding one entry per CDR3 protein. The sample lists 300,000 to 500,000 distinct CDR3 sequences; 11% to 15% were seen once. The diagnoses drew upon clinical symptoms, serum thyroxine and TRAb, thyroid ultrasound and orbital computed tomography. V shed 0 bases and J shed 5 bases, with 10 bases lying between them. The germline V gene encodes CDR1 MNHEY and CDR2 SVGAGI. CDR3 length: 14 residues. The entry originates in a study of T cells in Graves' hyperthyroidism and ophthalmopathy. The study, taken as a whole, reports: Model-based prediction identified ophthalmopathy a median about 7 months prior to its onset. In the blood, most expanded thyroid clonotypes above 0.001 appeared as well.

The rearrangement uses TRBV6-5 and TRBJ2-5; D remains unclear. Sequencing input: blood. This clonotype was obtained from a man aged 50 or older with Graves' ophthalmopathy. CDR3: CASSYSAGRETQYF. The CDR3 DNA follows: TGTGCCAGCAGTTACTCTGCCGGACGGGAGACCCAGTACTTC.